Detailed here is one TCR beta chain. As yet, its antigen is unknown. This sample was included in a study of cytomegalovirus exposure and HLA in healthy donors. Study findings and constraints: The study labeled under 200 TCR beta chains cytomegalovirus-associated.

Primers included in the PCR were 60 Vbeta and 13 Jbeta primers. Repertoires were generated with immunoSEQ multiplex PCR, while TCRdb's copy carries only in-frame clones and drops some. The profile shows around 110,000 clones, around 67% of them singletons. This CDR3 contains 14 residues. Looked up from germline, CDR1 is SQVTM and CDR2 is ANQGSEA. Deletions cut 4 bases from V and 5 bases from J, with 17 bases between. The sequenced sample consisted of PBMCs. This TCR was recovered from a woman in her thirties or forties in good health and CMV-seropositive. The V call is TRBV29-1, the J call TRBJ2-5, with D hard to call. CDR3 coding DNA: TGCAGCGTTGTTCACCCCGCTAGTTCGGAGACCCAGTACTTC. Residues: CSVVHPASSETQYF.